The subject of this entry is one T cell receptor beta chain. From the PCR reads, TCRdb re-called clones with MiXCR. In the table there are more than 20,000 clones, less than 25% of which are singletons. The source of the sample is a study of metastatic and nonmetastatic thyroid tumors. Study information: Repertoire comparison spanned blood and tumor or nodule tissue of malignant and benign thyroid patients.

Germline-derived CDR1 and CDR2 are LGHDT and YNNKEL (reference sequence). The V end lost 2 bases, the J end lost 9 bases, and 14 bases lay between the germline ends. The CDR3 is made up of 15 amino acids. Every patient was untreated before thyroid surgery. This receptor was identified in a female donor with papillary thyroid cancer or a benign thyroid nodule (not recorded which). Some clones in this sample may be carry-over from other donors' samples. The sequenced material came from tumor tissue. V usage is TRBV3-1 and J usage is TRBJ1-6, with D possibly matching TRBD1 (5 bases). CDR3 sequence (DNA): TGTGCCAGCAGCCAAAGGGTGACGGGGGGTTCACCCCTCCACTTT. Its translation is CASSQRVTGGSPLHF.